This TCR beta chain was sequenced for a study of human T cells and chemical hapten exposure (dated by TCRdb to about 2021). With regard to the full study: For sensitization, 2% DPC in acetone was applied to a roughly 2 cm by roughly 2 cm area of upper inner arm skin. Peripheral blood TCR repertoire changes were tracked in vivo in alopecia patients during primary and secondary sensitization to the hapten diphenylcyclopropenone (DPC). Blood samples were taken from patients before sensitization (week 0) and then at 2, 6 and about 24 weeks after DPC sensitization. Weekly therapeutic DPC doses were additionally applied to the scalp of patients throughout the roughly 22-week study period. Libraries were combined into a pool for sequencing, and differences in TCR yield between samples came mainly from small differences in library volumes within the pool. Nearly 30 alopecia patients gave blood for TCR sequencing at one to four time points (pre-sensitization, 2, 6 and 24 weeks). The patient cohort, mostly female, included alopecia areata with under or over 50% scalp involvement, alopecia totalis and alopecia universalis. Patch testing on the upper back used Finn chambers containing 0.01% DPC, with scoring done after 6 days according to International Contact Dermatitis Research Group standards. Beyond this particular receptor, the publication reports: After repeated subsampling, the strength of the expansion versus patch-test correlation and the threshold at which it became significant changed. The number of TCRs above 1 in 1000 frequency did not change with DPC sensitization; there was no evidence of global repertoire structure alterations. Significantly more large CDR3 similarity clusters were formed by expanded TCRs than by pre-sensitization or healthy control sets, consistent with antigen-driven responses. The number of PT1 expanded TCRs positively correlated with patch test score, significant at thresholds 8, 16 and 32 but not 4. All patients had alopecia, a presumed autoimmune disease, so their immune response might differ from that of healthy individuals.

Library creation used RACE. Data came from a NextSeq 500. During library preparation, unique molecular identifiers were attached to individual cDNA molecules so that TCRs could be counted in a quantitative, reproducible way. From each blood RNA sample, both TCR alpha and TCR beta chains were sequenced. In the original analysis: The median number of TCRs per sample was 95,638, ranging from roughly 23,224 to 690,600. The Decombinator software suite was used to annotate V, J and CDR3 in the TCR reads. To make PS versus PT1 abundance plots, every sample was subsampled to the same number of TCRs (28,000). TCRs were defined as expanded if absent before sensitization and observed at least eight times at the 2-week time point. TCRdb reran the public reads through fastp at Q25 and MiXCR, keeping productive beta chains. Entries are consolidated by CDR3 protein sequence, retaining the most common genes and DNA. These V and J calls originate from TCRdb's pipeline instead of the authors' own analysis. The sample table shows roughly 89,000 distinct CDR3 sequences, and 9.5% to 13% are seen once. Jointly, the top ten make up more than 1% of the sample.

The label giving this sample's time point can be read as: patch test 3, about 24 weeks after DPC sensitization. The treatment or condition label corresponds to: therapeutic diphenylcyclopropenone sensitization with weekly scalp DPC. At every patch-test visit, the blood draw took place before the patch test was put on. Patients were considered eligible if aged 18 to 70, diagnosed with alopecia and deemed suitable for DPC therapy, and patients were excluded if pregnant. Total RNA was extracted from unfractionated whole blood collected in Tempus Blood RNA tubes. Sequences MRHNA (CDR1) and SNTAGT (CDR2) are obtained from the germline V gene. After removal of 6 bases from V and 7 bases from J, the junction retains 10 bases not matched to a gene. The CDR3 has 15 amino acids, counting the end cysteine and phenylalanine. CDR3 DNA is the only sequence kept; it has 45 bases, read in frame from the first base.

The sample holds a few counts of this clonotype. The target of this receptor is not known. The sample holds no much larger clone one base away, and base qualities are not on file. Sequencing used whole blood, obtained in connection with sensitization to the hapten diphenylcyclopropenone (DPC). The sequence joins TRBV6-4 to TRBJ2-1, and TRBD2 aligns with 9 junction nucleotides. The receptor was isolated from a woman aged 25 to 39 with alopecia areata. Some clones in this sample may be carry-over from other donors' samples. The bases are TGTGCCAGCAGCCTTCTAGCGGGGCCGCCAAATGAGCAGTTCTTC. Translated, this gives CASSLLAGPPNEQFF.